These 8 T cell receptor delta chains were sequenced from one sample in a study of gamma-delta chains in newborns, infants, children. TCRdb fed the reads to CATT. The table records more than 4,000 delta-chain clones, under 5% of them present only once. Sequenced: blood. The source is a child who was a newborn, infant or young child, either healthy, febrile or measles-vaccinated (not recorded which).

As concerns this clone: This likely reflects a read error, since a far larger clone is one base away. The CDR3 DNA is TGTGCCTGTGACACCCGGGGGAGTACGGGGTATCACCGAGCCTGGGACACCCTACAGATGTTTTTC. Protein: CACDTRGSTGYHRAWDTLQMFF. The chain combines TRDV2 with TRDJ3; D may be TRDD3 (6 bases). Germline V lookup: CDR1 GEAIGNYY, CDR2 EKD. The CDR3 covers 22 residues.

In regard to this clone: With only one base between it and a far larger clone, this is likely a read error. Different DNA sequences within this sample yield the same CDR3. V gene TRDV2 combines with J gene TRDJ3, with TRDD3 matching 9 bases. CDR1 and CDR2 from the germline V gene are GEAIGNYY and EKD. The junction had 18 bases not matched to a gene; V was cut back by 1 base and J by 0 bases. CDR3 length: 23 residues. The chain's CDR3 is CACDTRKTTGGIPRSWDTRQMFF. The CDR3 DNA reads TGTGCCTGTGACACGAGAAAAACTACTGGGGGGATACCACGCTCCTGGGACACCCGACAGATGTTTTTC.

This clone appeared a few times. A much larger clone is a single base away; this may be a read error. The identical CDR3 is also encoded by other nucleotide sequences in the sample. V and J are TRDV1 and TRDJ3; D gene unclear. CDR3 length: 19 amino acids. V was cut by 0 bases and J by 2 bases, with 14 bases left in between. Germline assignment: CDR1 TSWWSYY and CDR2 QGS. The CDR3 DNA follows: TGTGCTCTTGGGGAACTACATGGAGGGTACACCTGGGACACCCGACAGATGTTTTTC. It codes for CALGELHGGYTWDTRQMFF.

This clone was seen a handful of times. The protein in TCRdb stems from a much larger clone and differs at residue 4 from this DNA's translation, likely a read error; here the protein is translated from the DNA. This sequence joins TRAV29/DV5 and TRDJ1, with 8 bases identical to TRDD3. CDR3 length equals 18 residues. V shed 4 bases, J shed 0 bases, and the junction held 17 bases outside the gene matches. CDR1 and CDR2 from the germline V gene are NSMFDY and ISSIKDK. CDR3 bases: TGTGCAGCAGGCGGGGGTCTGGGGGACTCCTTGTACACCGATAAACTCATCTTT. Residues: CAAGGGLGDSLYTDKLIF.

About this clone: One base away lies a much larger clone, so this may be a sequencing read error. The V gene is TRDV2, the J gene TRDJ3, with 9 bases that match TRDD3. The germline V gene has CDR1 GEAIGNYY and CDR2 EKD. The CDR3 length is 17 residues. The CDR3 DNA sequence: TGTGCCCGTGAATACTGGGGGAGCTCCTGGGACACCCGACAGATGTTTTTC. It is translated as CAREYWGSSWDTRQMFF.

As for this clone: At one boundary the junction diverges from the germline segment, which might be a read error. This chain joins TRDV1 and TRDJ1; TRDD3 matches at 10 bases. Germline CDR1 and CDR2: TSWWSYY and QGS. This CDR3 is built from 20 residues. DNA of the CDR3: TGTGCTCTCGGGGAACTGGTAGTTCCCAGAAGGGGGATACGCCCCGATAAACTCATCTTT. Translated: CALGELVVPRRGIRPDKLIF.

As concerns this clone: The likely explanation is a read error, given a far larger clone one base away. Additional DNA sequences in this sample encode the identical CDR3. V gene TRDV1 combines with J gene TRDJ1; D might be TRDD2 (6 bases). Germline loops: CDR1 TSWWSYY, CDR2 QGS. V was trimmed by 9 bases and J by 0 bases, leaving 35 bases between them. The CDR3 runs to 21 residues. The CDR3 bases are TGTGCTCTCGGGAAGGACCCCTTCCCCTTTTTGGGGTTGGGGTACACCGATAAACTCATCTTT. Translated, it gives CALGKDPFPFLGLGYTDKLIF.

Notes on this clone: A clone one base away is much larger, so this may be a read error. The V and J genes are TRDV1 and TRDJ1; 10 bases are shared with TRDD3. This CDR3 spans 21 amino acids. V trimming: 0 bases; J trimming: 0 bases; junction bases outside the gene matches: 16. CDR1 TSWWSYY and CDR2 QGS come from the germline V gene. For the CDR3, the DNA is TGTGCTCTTGGGGAACTAGATCAGCCCTGGGGGATAGTGGACTACACCGATAAACTCATCTTT. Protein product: CALGELDQPWGIVDYTDKLIF.